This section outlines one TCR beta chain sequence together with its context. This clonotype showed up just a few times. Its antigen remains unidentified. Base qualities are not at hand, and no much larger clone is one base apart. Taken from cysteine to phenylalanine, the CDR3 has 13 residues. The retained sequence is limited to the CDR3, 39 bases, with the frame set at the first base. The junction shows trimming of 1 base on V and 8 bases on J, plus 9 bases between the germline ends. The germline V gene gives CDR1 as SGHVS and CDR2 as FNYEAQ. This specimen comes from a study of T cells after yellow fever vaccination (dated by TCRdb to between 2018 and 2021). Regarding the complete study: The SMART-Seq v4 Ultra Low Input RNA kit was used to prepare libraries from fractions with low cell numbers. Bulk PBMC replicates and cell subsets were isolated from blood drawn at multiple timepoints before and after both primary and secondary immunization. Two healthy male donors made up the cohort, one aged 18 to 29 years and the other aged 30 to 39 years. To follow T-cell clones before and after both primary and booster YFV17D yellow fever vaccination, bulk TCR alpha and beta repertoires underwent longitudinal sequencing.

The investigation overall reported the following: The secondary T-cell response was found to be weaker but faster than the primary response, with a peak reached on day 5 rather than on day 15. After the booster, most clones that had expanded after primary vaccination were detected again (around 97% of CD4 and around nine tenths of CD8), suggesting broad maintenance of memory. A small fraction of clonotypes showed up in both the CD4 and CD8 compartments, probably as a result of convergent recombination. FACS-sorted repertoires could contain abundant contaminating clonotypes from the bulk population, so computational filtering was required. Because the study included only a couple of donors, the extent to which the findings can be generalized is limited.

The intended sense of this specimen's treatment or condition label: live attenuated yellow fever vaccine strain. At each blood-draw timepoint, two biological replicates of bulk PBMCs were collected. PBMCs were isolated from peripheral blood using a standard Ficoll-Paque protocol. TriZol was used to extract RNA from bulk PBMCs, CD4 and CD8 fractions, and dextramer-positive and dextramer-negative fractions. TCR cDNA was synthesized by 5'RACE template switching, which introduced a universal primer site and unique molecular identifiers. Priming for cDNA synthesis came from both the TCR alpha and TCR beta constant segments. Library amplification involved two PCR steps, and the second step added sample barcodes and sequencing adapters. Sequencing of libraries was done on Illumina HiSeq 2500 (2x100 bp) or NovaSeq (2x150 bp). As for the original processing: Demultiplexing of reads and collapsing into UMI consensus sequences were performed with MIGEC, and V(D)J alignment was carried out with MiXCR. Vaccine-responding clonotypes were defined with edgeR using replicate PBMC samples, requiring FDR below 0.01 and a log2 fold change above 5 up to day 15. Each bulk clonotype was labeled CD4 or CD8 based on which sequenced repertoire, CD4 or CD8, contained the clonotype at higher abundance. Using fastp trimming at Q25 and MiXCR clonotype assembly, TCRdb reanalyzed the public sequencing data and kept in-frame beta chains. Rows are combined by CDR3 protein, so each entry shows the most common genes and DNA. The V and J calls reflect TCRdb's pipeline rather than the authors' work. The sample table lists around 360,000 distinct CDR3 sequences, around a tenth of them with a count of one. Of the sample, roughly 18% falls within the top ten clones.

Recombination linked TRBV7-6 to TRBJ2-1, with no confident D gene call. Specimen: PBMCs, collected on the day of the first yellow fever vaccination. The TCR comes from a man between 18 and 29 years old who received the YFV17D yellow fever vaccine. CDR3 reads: CASSLESFDEQFF. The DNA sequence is TGTGCCAGCAGCTTAGAGTCGTTTGATGAGCAGTTCTTC.